Listed below are T cell receptor beta chains from one sample, sequenced in a study of shared clonotypes between healthy human individuals. Clones were read by immunoSEQ multiplex PCR, and TCRdb kept only the in-frame ones, dropping some. In the table there are over a million clones, approximately 98% of which are singletons. The sequenced sample consisted of naive CD4+ T cells sorted from blood. The receptor set was obtained from a man aged 30 to 45 in good health. CDR3s include the opening cysteine and the closing phenylalanine or tryptophan. A D gene is named only where the DNA matches it firmly. Where a row states a size, it is once, few, many or the class of an expanded clone; other rows omit it.

j_gene	d_gene	abundance	len	v_gene	CDR3aa	CDR3nt
TRBJ2-7	TRBD1	.	15	TRBV27	CASRKRTGDSYEQYF	TGTGCCAGCAGGAAACGGACAGGGGATTCCTACGAGCAGTACTTC
TRBJ1-1	.	.	13	TRBV11-2	CASSQQAQTEAFF	TGTGCCAGCAGCCAACAGGCCCAAACTGAAGCTTTCTTT
TRBJ2-5	TRBD2	.	12	TRBV5-4	CASSSAGGEQYF	TGTGCCAGCAGTTCTGCGGGGGGGGAGCAGTACTTC
TRBJ2-6	TRBD1	.	19	TRBV27	CASSFFSGGGGTGANVLTF	TGTGCCAGCAGTTTCTTCTCAGGGGGCGGCGGAACTGGGGCCAACGTCCTGACTTTC
TRBJ2-3	.	.	17	TRBV27	CASKAPGARGSTDTQYF	TGTGCCAGCAAAGCCCCAGGAGCCAGAGGGAGCACAGATACGCAGTATTTT
TRBJ1-5	TRBD1	.	14	TRBV28	CASSLAGTDQPQHF	TGTGCCAGCAGTCTCGCCGGGACAGATCAGCCCCAGCATTTT
TRBJ2-2	TRBD2	.	14	TRBV2	CATGREANTGELFF	TGTGCCACTGGGAGGGAAGCCAACACCGGGGAGCTGTTTTTT
TRBJ2-6	.	.	17	TRBV19	CASSIDGRLSGANVLTF	TGTGCCAGTAGTATAGATGGGCGTCTCTCTGGGGCCAACGTCCTGACTTTC
TRBJ2-7	.	.	14	TRBV6-5	CASRRGVALYEQYF	TGTGCCAGCAGACGCGGTGTAGCGCTCTACGAGCAGTACTTC
TRBJ2-1	.	.	16	TRBV7-9	CASSPHRTPQYNEQFF	TGTGCCAGCAGTCCCCACCGCACCCCTCAATACAATGAGCAGTTCTTC
TRBJ2-7	TRBD2	.	16	TRBV7-2	CASSSGRTSGLGEQYF	TGTGCCAGCAGTTCCGGCCGGACTAGCGGGCTTGGCGAGCAGTACTTC
TRBJ2-3	TRBD2	.	18	TRBV18	CASSANSATSGRGNTQYF	TGTGCCAGCTCAGCCAACAGTGCAACTAGCGGGAGAGGTAATACGCAGTATTTT
TRBJ2-7	TRBD2	.	17	TRBV7-6	CASSARLAGARNYEQYF	TGTGCCAGCAGCGCACGACTAGCGGGAGCTAGGAACTACGAGCAGTACTTC
TRBJ2-1	TRBD1	.	16	TRBV11-2	CASSQRQGASNNEQFF	TGTGCCAGCAGTCAGAGACAGGGGGCGAGCAACAATGAGCAGTTCTTC
TRBJ1-4	.	.	15	TRBV5-5	CASSPRWQAGEKLFF	TGTGCCAGCAGCCCCCGTTGGCAGGCTGGTGAAAAACTGTTTTTT
TRBJ2-7	.	.	14	TRBV27	CASSLAAASYEQYF	TGTGCCAGCAGTTTAGCAGCGGCATCCTACGAGCAGTACTTC
TRBJ2-1	TRBD2	.	16	TRBV7-3	CASSLKSGSSYNEQFF	TGTGCCAGCAGCTTAAAGAGCGGGAGCTCCTACAATGAGCAGTTCTTC
TRBJ2-3	TRBD2	.	16	TRBV11-2	CASSLSLASSGDTQYF	TGTGCCAGCAGCTTATCTCTCGCGTCTAGCGGCGATACGCAGTATTTT
TRBJ2-1	TRBD2	.	15	TRBV7-2	CASSPWSGSSNEQFF	TGTGCCAGCAGCCCTTGGAGCGGGAGTTCGAATGAGCAGTTCTTC
TRBJ2-6	TRBD2	.	21	TRBV18	CASSPSGLAGVRASGANVLTF	TGTGCCAGCTCACCCTCCGGACTAGCGGGAGTTCGCGCCTCTGGGGCCAACGTCCTGACTTTC
TRBJ2-2	TRBD1	.	15	TRBV5-8	CASSNGQGTPGELFF	TGTGCCAGCAGCAACGGACAGGGTACCCCCGGGGAGCTGTTTTTT
TRBJ2-6	TRBD2	.	18	TRBV18	CASSPLGGESSGANVLTF	TGTGCCAGCTCACCACTTGGGGGGGAGAGCTCTGGGGCCAACGTCCTGACTTTC
TRBJ2-5	.	.	12	TRBV29-1	CSVEVPVETQYF	TGCAGCGTTGAAGTTCCAGTGGAGACCCAGTACTTC
TRBJ1-5	.	.	15	TRBV5-8	CASSAGGKSNQPQHF	TGTGCCAGCAGCGCGGGGGGGAAAAGCAATCAGCCCCAGCATTTT
TRBJ1-1	TRBD1	once	11	TRBV20-1	CSAGQGGEAFF	TGCAGTGCCGGACAGGGGGGTGAGGCTTTCTTT
TRBJ2-2	TRBD1	.	20	TRBV9	CASSVDPGQGPPPNTGELFF	TGTGCCAGCAGCGTAGACCCCGGACAGGGGCCACCTCCGAACACCGGGGAGCTGTTTTTT
TRBJ2-5	.	.	13	TRBV5-6	CASSSTGIETQYF	TGTGCCAGCAGCTCCACAGGGATAGAGACCCAGTACTTC
TRBJ2-3	.	once	13	TRBV18	CASSQWSEDTQYF	TGTGCCAGCTCACAGTGGTCCGAAGATACGCAGTATTTT
TRBJ2-7	TRBD1	.	15	TRBV7-9	CASSFQTGGTHEQYF	TGTGCCAGCAGCTTCCAGACAGGGGGCACTCACGAGCAGTACTTC
TRBJ1-1	.	.	13	TRBV5-1	CASSLAITAEAFF	TGCGCCAGCAGCTTGGCTATTACGGCAGAAGCTTTCTTT
TRBJ1-5	.	.	12	TRBV19	CASRLDQQPQHF	TGTGCCAGTAGGCTCGATCAGCAGCCCCAGCATTTT
TRBJ2-7	.	.	12	TRBV27	CASRDYSYEQYF	TGTGCCAGCAGGGACTACTCCTACGAGCAGTACTTC